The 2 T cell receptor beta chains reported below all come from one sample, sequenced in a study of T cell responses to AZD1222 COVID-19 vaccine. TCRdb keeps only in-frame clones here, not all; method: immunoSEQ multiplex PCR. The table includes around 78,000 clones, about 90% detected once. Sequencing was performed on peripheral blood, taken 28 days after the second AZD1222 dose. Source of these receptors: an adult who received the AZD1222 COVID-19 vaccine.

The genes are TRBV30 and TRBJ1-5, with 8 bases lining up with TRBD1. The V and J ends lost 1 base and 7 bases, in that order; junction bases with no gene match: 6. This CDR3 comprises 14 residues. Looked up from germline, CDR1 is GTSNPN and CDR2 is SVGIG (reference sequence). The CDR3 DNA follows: TGTGCCTGGAGTGGGACAGGGATCAAGCAGCCCCAGCATTTT. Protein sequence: CAWSGTGIKQPQHF.

CDR3: CASRGTGGRGSPLHF. Written as DNA, the CDR3 is TGTGCCAGCAGGGGGACAGGGGGTCGAGGTTCACCCCTCCACTTT. The chain recombines TRBV2 with TRBJ1-6, with 11 positions matching TRBD1. Looked up from germline, CDR1 is SNHLY and CDR2 is FYNNEI. CDR3 length: 15 residues. V gave up 6 bases and J gave up 9 bases; unmatched junction bases: 7. Together with reference TRBV2 and TRBJ1-6, the CDR3 gives the full variable domain: EPEVTQTPSHQVTQMGQEVILRCVPISNHLYFYWYRQILGQKVEFLVSFYNNEISEKSEIFDDQFSVERPDGSNFTLKIRSTKLEDSAMYFCASRGTGGRGSPLHFGNGTRLTVT.